The present TCR beta chain was sequenced within a study of OX40 agonist ivuxolimab in advanced cancers. Looking at the study overall: Patients enrolled in dose escalation were diagnosed with hepatocellular carcinoma, melanoma, renal cell or head and neck cancer. Those enrolled were 82.7% male, with a mean age of around 55 years and ages from about 20 to 85. Overall study findings and caveats: In the 0.1-3.0 mg/kg groups, partial responders showed among the lowest expansion.

A note on this clone: Its antigen is unknown.

TCRdb keeps only in-frame clones here, not all; method: immunoSEQ multiplex PCR. The table includes about 43,000 clones, more than 75% detected once. Anyone with autoimmune disease history or systemic immunosuppression was excluded. Germline-derived CDR1 and CDR2 are SGHRS and YFSETQ. The CDR3 is 10 residues long. V lost 7 bases and J lost 5, with 6 bases in between. The genes are TRBV5-1 and TRBJ2-5; D remains unclear. The specimen comprised CD4+ or CD8+ T cells sorted from blood, sampled in a trial of the OX40 agonist ivuxolimab. The clonotype was recovered from an adult with an advanced solid tumor such as melanoma, head and neck, liver or kidney cancer. CDR3 DNA sequence: TGCGCCAGCGGTCCGGAGACCCAGTACTTC. It translates to CASGPETQYF.